Below, 26 T cell receptor beta chains from the same sample are listed, as sequenced in a study of blood T cell repertoires in COVID-19. Clones were read by immunoSEQ multiplex PCR, and TCRdb kept only the in-frame ones, dropping some. The sample contains 250,000 or so clones, about 83% of which appear only once. The sample comprised PBMCs or T cells enriched from blood (not recorded which). The receptor set was obtained from a woman aged 45-59 years who had recovered from COVID-19.

The J gene is TRBJ1-3, the V gene TRBV27, with 7 bases matching TRBD1. This CDR3 is 15 amino acids long. Losses at the gene ends were 7 bases for V and 0 bases for J; bases not matched to a gene: 6. Germline V gives CDR1 MNHEY, CDR2 SMNVEV (reference sequence). CDR3 sequence (DNA): TGTGCCAGCAAGAAGGACAGGAGCTCTGGAAACACCATATATTTT. It yields the protein CASKKDRSSGNTIYF.

This clone was picked up a small number of times. V usage is TRBV3-1 (or the pseudogene TRBV3-2) and J usage is TRBJ1-5, with D tentatively TRBD1 (5 bases). Looked up from germline, CDR1 is LGHDT and CDR2 is YNNKEL (reference sequence). V was pared by 7 bases and J by 6 bases, with 13 bases between. The CDR3 has 13 amino acids. The CDR3 loop is CASIRVSSQPQHF. CDR3 bases: TGTGCCAGCATCAGGGTTTCGTCTCAGCCCCAGCATTTT.

The chain recombines TRBV23-1 with TRBJ2-2; 7 bases match TRBD2. TRBV23-1 is identified as an open reading frame with a role that is uncertain. J was trimmed by 0 bases and V by 0 bases; bases with no gene match: 13. There are 20 residues in the CDR3. CDR3 protein: CASSQSTPSGGTSNTGELFF. CDR3 sequence (DNA): TGCGCCAGCAGTCAATCCACGCCTAGCGGAGGAACCTCGAACACCGGGGAGCTGTTTTTT.

V and J are TRBV5-1 and TRBJ2-3; D possibly corresponds to TRBD2 (6 bases). Trimming removed 3 bases at V and 6 bases at J, with 14 bases between. This CDR3 is built from 14 residues. Germline CDR1 and CDR2: SGHRS and YFSETQ. CDR3 in amino acids: CASSSNPGVDTQYF. The CDR3 bases are TGCGCCAGCAGCTCTAACCCGGGAGTCGATACGCAGTATTTT.

The genes are TRBV18 and TRBJ1-4; no definite D call. V lost 4 bases and J lost 4, with 16 bases in between. The CDR3 spans 16 residues. Germline-derived CDR1 and CDR2 are KGHSH and LQKENI. For the CDR3, the DNA is TGTGCCAGCTCACAAAACGCCGTCAACAGTAATGAAAAACTGTTTTTT. It yields the protein CASSQNAVNSNEKLFF.

The rearrangement uses TRBV30 and TRBJ1-2; a possible D gene is TRBD1 (5 bases). Trimming shortened V by 0 bases and J by 4 bases, and 9 bases separated the two germline ends. In germline, CDR1 is GTSNPN, CDR2 SVGIG (reference sequence). This CDR3 has 13 amino acids. The CDR3 is CAWSVLGLYGYTF. The DNA of the CDR3 is TGTGCCTGGAGTGTATTGGGACTCTATGGCTACACCTTC.

The V and J genes are TRBV7-2 and TRBJ2-1; 7 nucleotides align to TRBD2. Germline V gives CDR1 SGHTA, CDR2 FQGNSA. Losses at the gene ends were 1 base for V and 3 bases for J; bases not matched to a gene: 6. This CDR3 has 16 residues. Here the CDR3 reads CASSLVGGSVYNEQFF. The CDR3 nucleotides read TGTGCCAGCAGCTTAGTCGGGGGGAGTGTCTACAATGAGCAGTTCTTC.

This chain links TRBV19 with TRBJ1-2, with D tentatively TRBD1 (6 bases). The CDR3 is made up of 14 amino acids. Per the germline V gene, CDR1 is LNHDA and CDR2 is SQIVND (reference sequence). V gave up 6 bases and J gave up 13 bases, with 24 bases separating them. CDR3 nucleotides: TGTGCCAGTAGCCTTGGGTGGGGGCTCCAGGTCTCCACCTTC. Translated, it gives CASSLGWGLQVSTF.

This chain connects TRBV7-9 to TRBJ2-3, with D hard to call. This CDR3 has 16 residues. CDR1 and CDR2 from the germline V gene are SEHNR and FQNEAQ (reference sequence). Trimming took off 0 bases at V and 0 bases at J, with 10 bases between the two ends. DNA of the CDR3: TGTGCCAGCAGCTTAGCGGCAGGCTTAAGCACAGATACGCAGTATTTT. Its translation: CASSLAAGLSTDTQYF.

The chain couples TRBV5-1 to TRBJ2-3, with 10 bases that match TRBD2. There are 17 residues in the CDR3. The trim removed 4 bases at V and 1 base at J, leaving 9 bases unmatched. The germline V gene has CDR1 SGHRS and CDR2 YFSETQ. Here the CDR3 DNA reads TGCGCCAGCAGCCTACTAGCGGGGACAGGCGGCACAGATACGCAGTATTTT. Translated: CASSLLAGTGGTDTQYF.

The rearrangement joins TRBV7-3 to TRBJ2-1; TRBD2 matches 9 bases. The CDR3 sequence is 15 residues long. V dropped 1 base and J dropped 9; count of bases not matched to a gene: 7. The germline gives CDR1 SGHTA, CDR2 FQGTGA. CDR3 sequence reads: CASSLKASGNAEQFF. CDR3 nucleotides: TGTGCCAGCAGCTTAAAGGCTAGCGGGAATGCTGAGCAGTTCTTC. The entire variable domain, with the rest obtained from reference TRBV7-3 and TRBJ2-1, is as follows: GAGVSQTPSNKVTEKGKYVELRCDPISGHTALYWYRQSLGQGPEFLIYFQGTGAADDSGLPNDRFFAVRPEGSVSTLKIQRTERGDSAVYLCASSLKASGNAEQFFGPGTRLTVL.

The rearrangement uses TRBV7-9 and TRBJ2-7, with D unclear. This CDR3 contains 14 residues. The V end lost 5 bases, the J end lost 1 base, and 12 bases lay between the germline ends. Germline CDR1 reads SEHNR; CDR2 reads FQNEAQ (reference sequence). CDR3 amino acids: CASSPPSQSYEQYF. CDR3 nucleotides: TGTGCCAGCAGCCCCCCTTCCCAGTCCTACGAGCAGTACTTC.

The chain links TRBV5-1 to TRBJ2-1; tentatively, D is TRBD2 (6 bases). From germline, CDR1 is SGHRS and CDR2 YFSETQ. Trimming left V 0 bases short and J 4 bases short, with 11 bases between. This CDR3 is built from 15 residues. CDR3 coding DNA: TGCGCCAGCAGCTTGGCGGCGGGGTCATACAATGAGCAGTTCTTC. Amino acid sequence: CASSLAAGSYNEQFF. Complete variable domain (other parts from reference TRBV5-1 and TRBJ2-1): KAGVTQTPRYLIKTRGQQVTLSCSPISGHRSVSWYQQTPGQGLQFLFEYFSETQRNKGNFPGRFSGRQFSNSRSEMNVSTLELGDSALYLCASSLAAGSYNEQFFGPGTRLTVL.

V and J are TRBV7-8 and TRBJ2-3; D is uncertain. Germline-derived CDR1 and CDR2 are SGHVS and FQNEAQ. The CDR3 is 15 amino acids. The V end lost 3 bases, the J end lost 4 bases, and 14 bases lay between the germline ends. The DNA of the CDR3 is TGTGCCAGCAGCTTGAGGTGGATTCGAGCAGATACGCAGTATTTT. This translates into CASSLRWIRADTQYF.

This clone was observed once. The sample carries other DNA sequences with the same CDR3. The chain uses TRBV7-2 and TRBJ1-1, with a possible D match to TRBD1 (5 bases). This CDR3 is built from 13 residues. V shed 1 base and J shed 5 bases, with 8 bases lying between them. Germline CDR1 SGHTA, CDR2 FQGNSA. This CDR3 reads CASSLGGVTEAFF. CDR3 DNA sequence: TGTGCCAGCAGCTTAGGGGGGGTAACTGAAGCTTTCTTT.

This clone was observed once. The chain couples TRBV15 to TRBJ1-1, with D possibly TRBD1 on 6 matching bases. The V and J ends lost 5 bases and 4 bases respectively, with 17 bases between them. The CDR3 has 15 amino acids. The V gene's germline CDR1 is LNHNV and CDR2 YYDKDF (reference sequence). The CDR3 DNA sequence: TGTGCCACCAGCGAGGGACCCCGAGGGGGCACTGAAGCTTTCTTT. Translating it yields CATSEGPRGGTEAFF. Full variable domain (missing parts from reference TRBV15 and TRBJ1-1): DAMVIQNPRYQVTQFGKPVTLSCSQTLNHNVMYWYQQKSSQAPKLLFHYYDKDFNNEADTPDNFQSRRPNTSFCFLDIRSPGLGDTAMYLCATSEGPRGGTEAFFGQGTRLTVV.

The V gene is TRBV7-6, the J gene TRBJ2-2; D uncertain. The CDR3 spans 17 residues. Trimming shortened V by 5 bases and J by 0 bases, and 16 bases separated the two germline ends. Looked up from germline, CDR1 is SGHVS and CDR2 is FNYEAQ. The CDR3: CASSLASGTPNTGELFF. The CDR3 DNA sequence: TGTGCCAGCAGCCTCGCTTCTGGCACCCCGAACACCGGGGAGCTGTTTTTT.

The gene calls are TRBV18 and TRBJ2-3; 10 positions agree with TRBD2. The V segment lost 4 bases and the J segment 9 bases; nucleotides outside the gene matches: 10. Looked up from germline, CDR1 is KGHSH and CDR2 is LQKENI. The CDR3 loop spans 15 amino acids. In DNA form, the CDR3 reads TGTGCCAGCTCACTGGAGAGCGGGGGGGGCTCCACGCAGTATTTT. This sequence encodes CASSLESGGGSTQYF.

The gene calls are TRBV30 and TRBJ1-3, with 7 bases that match TRBD1. The CDR3 contains 15 residues. CDR1 is GTSNPN, CDR2 SVGIG, per germline (reference sequence). J gave up 0 bases and V 5 bases, and 7 bases lay outside the gene matches. The CDR3 sequence: CAWGRQGVSGNTIYF. As DNA, the CDR3 is TGTGCCTGGGGGCGACAGGGCGTCTCTGGAAACACCATATATTTT.

The rearrangement joins TRBV21-1 to TRBJ1-3. TRBV21-1 is termed a pseudogene. The CDR3 is 17 residues long. CDR3 DNA sequence: TGTGCCAGCAGCGGACGGACTCCTGAGCTCTCTGGAAACACCATATATTTT. Protein sequence: CASSGRTPELSGNTIYF.

The chain combines TRBV20-1 with TRBJ2-1; the D gene is possibly TRBD2 (5 bases). The CDR3 extends over 11 amino acids. Germline CDR1 is DFQATT and CDR2 is SNEGSKA (reference sequence). V was cut by 1 base and J by 8 bases, with 6 bases left in between. CDR3 sequence reads: CSARVDYEQFF. The CDR3 DNA sequence: TGCAGTGCTAGAGTGGACTATGAGCAGTTCTTC.

The chain uses TRBV6-5 and TRBJ2-5, with 8 bases that match TRBD2. V shed 6 bases, J shed 5 bases, and the junction held 8 bases outside the gene matches. The germline gives CDR1 MNHEY, CDR2 SVGAGI. This CDR3 is built from 14 residues. The CDR3 DNA follows: TGTGCCAGCAGCCCCAGCGGGAGCGGGGAGACCCAGTACTTC. This sequence encodes CASSPSGSGETQYF.

This rearrangement joins TRBV7-2 to TRBJ1-1; 10 bases agree with TRBD1. CDR1 and CDR2 (germline): SGHTA, FQGNSA. This CDR3 spans 15 amino acids. Trimming cost V 2 bases and J 5 bases; bases outside gene matches: 5. The CDR3 region has the DNA TGTGCCAGCAGCTTACAGGGACAGGGGATGACTGAAGCTTTCTTT. Amino acids: CASSLQGQGMTEAFF. The full variable domain, its missing parts supplied by reference TRBV7-2 and TRBJ1-1, is GAGVSQSPSNKVTEKGKDVELRCDPISGHTALYWYRQSLGQGLEFLIYFQGNSAPDKSGLPSDRFSAERTGGSVSTLTIQRTQQEDSAVYLCASSLQGQGMTEAFFGQGTRLTVV.

The rearrangement joins TRBV7-9 to TRBJ2-5, with 11 bases matching TRBD2. This CDR3 region has 16 residues. CDR1 and CDR2 (germline): SEHNR, FQNEAQ (reference sequence). The V gene end was trimmed by 3 bases and the J gene end by 5 bases; junction bases not matched to a gene: 8. The CDR3 nucleotides are TGTGCCAGCAGCTTCGTACTAGCGGGGGTAACGGAGACCCAGTACTTC. Amino acids: CASSFVLAGVTETQYF. Filled out from reference TRBV7-9 and TRBJ2-5, the complete variable domain reads DTGVSQNPRHKITKRGQNVTFRCDPISEHNRLYWYRQTLGQGPEFLTYFQNEAQLEKSRLLSDRFSAERPKGSFSTLEIQRTEQGDSAMYLCASSFVLAGVTETQYFGPGTRLLVL.

The chain employs TRBV24-1 and TRBJ2-1; TRBD2 matches 11 bases. The length of the CDR3 is 16 residues. CDR1 and CDR2 (germline): KGHDR, SFDVKD. V trimming: 3 bases; J trimming: 4 bases; junction bases outside the gene matches: 4. The CDR3 coding sequence is TGTGCCACCAGTGATGCCGGGACTAGCGGATACAATGAGCAGTTCTTC. Its protein is CATSDAGTSGYNEQFF.

A note on this clone: This sample includes further DNA sequences coding for the same CDR3. The rearrangement uses TRBV19 and TRBJ2-1, with TRBD2 matching 9 bases. The CDR3 is made up of 15 amino acids. Germline trimming cut 3 bases from V and 4 bases from J; bases unmatched to any gene: 4. The germline gives CDR1 LNHDA, CDR2 SQIVND (reference sequence). CDR3 protein: CASSIQRGAYNEQFF. In nucleotides, the CDR3 is TGTGCCAGTAGTATCCAGCGGGGGGCTTACAATGAGCAGTTCTTC.